What follows are 4 T cell receptor beta chains derived from one specimen sequenced in a study of shared clonotypes between healthy human individuals. As defined, naive CD8 cells were CD45RO-negative and positively selected for CCR7, with terminally differentiated effector memory CD45RA+ cells excluded. Only in-frame clones appear in the TCRdb table, and some are missing; sequencing was by immunoSEQ multiplex PCR. The table shows around 2.1 million clones, with roughly 91% occurring only once. Sequencing was performed on naive CD8+ T cells from PBMCs. The receptors here all came from a man between 18 and 29 years old in good health. Some clones in this sample may be carry-over from other donors' samples.

The chain recombines TRBV5-6 with TRBJ1-2; 8 bases agree with TRBD1. Trimming took 3 bases from V and 8 from J; bases not matched to a gene: 12. This CDR3 has 15 residues. Germline V gene lookup returns CDR1 SGHDT and CDR2 YYEEEE. CDR3 DNA: TGTGCCAGCAGCTCATCGGGGCAGGGGGCGCGAGGCTACACCTTC. It translates to CASSSSGQGARGYTF.

Here the CDR3 DNA reads TGCGCCAGCAGACGCCGGGACAGGGATGGCGATGAGCAGTTCTTC. It yields the protein CASRRRDRDGDEQFF. The chain couples TRBV4-1 to TRBJ2-1; 9 bases align to TRBD1. The CDR3 has 15 amino acids. V shed 6 bases, J shed 8 bases, and the junction held 11 bases outside the gene matches. In germline, CDR1 is MGHRA, CDR2 YSYEKL.

V usage is TRBV7-8 and J usage is TRBJ2-7; 9 nucleotides line up with TRBD2. CDR1 SGHVS and CDR2 FQNEAQ come from the germline V gene. This CDR3 contains 14 residues. V dropped 5 bases and J dropped 3; count of bases not matched to a gene: 5. For the CDR3, the DNA is TGTGCCAGCAGCCGCGGCGGGAGGGGCTACGAGCAGTACTTC. Protein: CASSRGGRGYEQYF.

The chain recombines TRBV2 with TRBJ2-7; D is uncertain. Germline CDR1 and CDR2: SNHLY and FYNNEI. V was pared by 8 bases and J by 0 bases, with 5 bases between. The CDR3 length is 11 residues. The DNA for the CDR3 is TGTGCCAGCTACCTCTCCTACGAGCAGTACTTC. This sequence encodes CASYLSYEQYF. Full variable domain (missing parts from reference TRBV2 and TRBJ2-7): EPEVTQTPSHQVTQMGQEVILRCVPISNHLYFYWYRQILGQKVEFLVSFYNNEISEKSEIFDDQFSVERPDGSNFTLKIRSTKLEDSAMYFCASYLSYEQYFGPGTRLTVT.